This TCR beta chain was recovered during a study of cytomegalovirus exposure and HLA in healthy donors. CDR1 and CDR2 (germline): SGHRS, YFSETQ. CDR3 length: 14 residues. V gave up 0 bases and J gave up 9 bases, with 13 bases separating them. This clone was seen a single time. What it recognizes is unknown. The PCR employed 60 Vbeta primers together with 13 Jbeta primers. Sequenced by immunoSEQ multiplex PCR; TCRdb stores in-frame clones only, minus some. The table has under 200,000 clones, 65% to 80% seen once; the top ten hold 0.65% to 0.75%. General study results and limits: Analysis was performed later, and it showed HLA-associated TCR beta chains to be more clonally expanded than equally common others. The study put 150 to 200 TCR beta chains on its list as cytomegalovirus-associated.

This TCR came from a woman in her 40s in good health and CMV-seronegative. The genes are TRBV5-1 and TRBJ2-1; D may be TRBD1 (6 bases). Sequenced: PBMCs. For the CDR3, the DNA is TGCGCCAGCAGCTTGGGGCAGGGGCTCGGTGAGCAGTTCTTC. Protein product: CASSLGQGLGEQFF.